The clone carrying this TCR beta chain came up once. CDR3 size: 13 residues. V dropped 8 bases and J dropped 0 bases, with 10 bases sitting between them. Germline loops: CDR1 LNHDA, CDR2 SQIVND (reference sequence). This sample was included in a study of T cell responses to AZD1222 COVID-19 vaccine. Generated by immunoSEQ multiplex PCR, the TCRdb table keeps only in-frame clones and is missing some. The data contain 95,000 to 150,000 clones, roughly 90% of them singletons. Here the sequenced sample was peripheral blood, taken 28 days after the second AZD1222 dose. The chain recombines TRBV19 with TRBJ1-1, with D unclear. This clonotype was sampled from an adult who received the AZD1222 COVID-19 vaccine. CDR3 sequence: CASAKPLNTEAFF. In DNA, the CDR3 is TGTGCCAGTGCAAAACCACTGAACACTGAAGCTTTCTTT.